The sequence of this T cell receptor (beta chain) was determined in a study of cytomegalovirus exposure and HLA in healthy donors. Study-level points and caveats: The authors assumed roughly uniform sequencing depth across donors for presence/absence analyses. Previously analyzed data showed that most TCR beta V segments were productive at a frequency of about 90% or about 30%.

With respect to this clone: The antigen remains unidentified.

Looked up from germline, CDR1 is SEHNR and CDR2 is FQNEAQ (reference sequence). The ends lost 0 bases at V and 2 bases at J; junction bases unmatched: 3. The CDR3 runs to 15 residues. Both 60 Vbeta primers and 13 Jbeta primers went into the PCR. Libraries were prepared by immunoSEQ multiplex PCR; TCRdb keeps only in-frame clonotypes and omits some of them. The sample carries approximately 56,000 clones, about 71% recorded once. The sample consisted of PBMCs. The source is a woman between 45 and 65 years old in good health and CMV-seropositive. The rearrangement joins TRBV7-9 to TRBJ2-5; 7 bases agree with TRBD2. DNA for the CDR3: TGTGCCAGCAGCTTAGCCTTCGGGGGGCAAGAGACCCAGTACTTC. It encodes CASSLAFGGQETQYF.